The source of this T cell receptor (beta chain) is a study of Ad26.COV2.S vaccination and SARS-CoV-2 variants (dated by TCRdb to about 2021). For the study in its entirety: Vaccine-arm donors were drawn from COV1001, a multicentre, randomized, double-blind, placebo-controlled phase I-IIa trial of Ad26.COV2.S in healthy adults. Ad26.COV2.S was administered intramuscularly at a dose of 5x10^10 or 1x10^11 viral particles, either as one shot or as two shots given 56 days apart. Sequencing of the TCRbeta repertoire served to evaluate the specificity and breadth of SARS-CoV-2-reactive T cell receptors following Ad26.COV2.S vaccination. Investigators did not know the trial group allocation while performing experiments and assessing outcomes. Trial participants were randomized into five groups of five, in which low-dose or high-dose Ad26.COV2.S was given once or twice, or placebo was given on both occasions. The TCR-sequenced set comprised approximately 32 samples: about 19 Ad26.COV2.S vaccine recipients, 5 placebo recipients and 8 SARS-CoV-2 convalescent individuals. On the study overall, not on this receptor specifically: According to the authors, total T cell responses may have been underestimated by the TCR breadth and depth analyses. The study was not powered to compare responses between vaccine doses or regimens. Compared with placebo recipients, Ad26.COV2.S recipients showed higher spike-specific TCR breadth (P = 0.0014). After vaccination, spike-specific CD8+ and CD4+ T cell responses were reported to show substantial breadth. Vaccine and placebo recipients had comparable non-spike TCR breadth, which fits with the vaccine containing only spike.

The immunoSEQ Assay was used to sequence TCRbeta CDR3 regions. After extraction, genomic DNA underwent amplification by bias-controlled multiplex PCR, followed by high-throughput sequencing. On the authors' methods: To quantify the absolute abundance of every unique TCRbeta CDR3 region, sequences were collapsed and filtered. T cell fraction was estimated by normalization of TCRbeta template counts to usable DNA, with usable DNA being measured through amplification of reference genes present in all nucleated cells. Repertoire TCRs were annotated as SARS-CoV-2-specific when V gene, CDR3 amino acid sequence and J gene were exactly matched to a known reactive TCR set. The reference SARS-CoV-2 TCR set was obtained from MIRA and was filtered for enrichment in COVID-19-positive ImmuneCODE repertoires, whereby public or cross-reactive TCRs were removed. Based on the MIRA antigens, annotated TCRs were further analysed at the level of specific ORF or position within ORF. Depth was the summed frequency of annotated unique rearrangements, while breadth was defined as annotated unique rearrangements over total unique productive rearrangements. Two-sided Wilcoxon rank-sum tests were used to compare TCR breadth between groups. TCRdb's version of the immuneACCESS table is confined to in-frame rearrangements and falls short of the full clone set. An unresolved V gene accounts for under half of the shortfall where checked; the remainder is of unknown origin. V, J and clone size were drawn from that table, and D and trimming were deduced from the DNA. The sample table records about 480,000 clones; about 83% of these occur just once. 9.5% to 15% of the sample lies in the top ten.

Concerning this clone itself: Its antigen remains undetermined. No much larger clonotype is one base removed from it; base qualities were not supplied.

Spanning cysteine to phenylalanine, the CDR3 consists of 16 amino acids. This entry keeps only the CDR3 DNA: 48 bases, framed from base 1. For CDR1 and CDR2, the germline V gene (reference sequence) lists LNHNV and YYDKDF. The V end gives up 2 bases and the J end 2 bases, leaving 1 base in the junction not matched to a gene. The treatment or condition label of this sample denotes: roughly 18 received Ad26.COV2.S at low or high dose, single or two shots; about five received placebo; per-sample allocation not given. Repertoires of vaccine and placebo recipients were sequenced from samples collected on day 63 after the first injection. Between 29 July and 7 August 2020, Cohort 1b enrolled around 25 adults aged 18-55 years at one site in Boston, USA. Ad26.COV2.S consisted of a replication-incompetent adenovirus type 26 vector by which a prefusion-stabilized SARS-CoV-2 spike protein from the original Wuhan strain was expressed.

The sequence joins TRBV15 to TRBJ2-2; the central 11 bases match TRBD2. The sample was peripheral blood, taken in a trial of Ad26.COV2.S vaccine versus placebo. The source is a person aged 18-65 years who received the Ad26.COV2.S COVID-19 vaccine or a placebo. The CDR3 protein sequence reads: CATSRTSGSNTGELFF. Read as DNA, the sequence is TGTGCCACCAGCAGAACTAGCGGGAGCAACACCGGGGAGCTGTTTTTT.